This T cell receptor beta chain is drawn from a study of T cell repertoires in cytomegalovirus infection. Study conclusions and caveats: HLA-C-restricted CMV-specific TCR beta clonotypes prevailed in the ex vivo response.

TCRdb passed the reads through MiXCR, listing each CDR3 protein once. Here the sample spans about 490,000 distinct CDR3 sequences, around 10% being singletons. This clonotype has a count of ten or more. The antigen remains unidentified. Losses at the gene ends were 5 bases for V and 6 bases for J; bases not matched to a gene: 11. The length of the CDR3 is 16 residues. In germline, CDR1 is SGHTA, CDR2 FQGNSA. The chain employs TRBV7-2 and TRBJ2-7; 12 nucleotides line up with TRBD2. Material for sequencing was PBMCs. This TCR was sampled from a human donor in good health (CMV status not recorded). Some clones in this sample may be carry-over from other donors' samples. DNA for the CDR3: TGTGCCAGCAGCATACAGACTAGCGGGAGATGGAGCGAGCAGTACTTC. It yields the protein CASSIQTSGRWSEQYF. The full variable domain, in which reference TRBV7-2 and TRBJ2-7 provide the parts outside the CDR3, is GAGVSQSPSNKVTEKGKDVELRCDPISGHTALYWYRQSLGQGLEFLIYFQGNSAPDKSGLPSDRFSAERTGGSVSTLTIQRTQQEDSAVYLCASSIQTSGRWSEQYFGPGTRLTVT.